This record concerns one T cell receptor beta chain sequence. What it binds is unknown. This was a deep-level run. Every subset had its genomic DNA shared out evenly among several immunoSEQ plates. The table came from immunoSEQ multiplex PCR; TCRdb's copy has only in-frame clones and leaves some out. The data show about 560,000 clones, around 78% seen once. The study enrolled healthy HIV-negative adults without recent acute infections or vaccinations as donors. These data originate in a study of shared clonotypes between healthy human individuals. V was cut by 1 base and J by 0 bases, with 9 bases left in between. CDR1 and CDR2 from the germline V gene are LGHNA and YNFKEQ. This CDR3 spans 16 amino acids. Regarding the study as a whole: Researchers sampled only blood; tissue repertoires likely differ.

Sequencing was done on a sample of PBMCs. The source is a woman between 40 and 50 years old in good health. Some clones in this sample may be carry-over from other donors' samples. The chain employs TRBV4-2 and TRBJ2-2, with a tentative D call TRBD2 (6 bases). CDR3 sequence reads: CASSQVLAANTGELFF. CDR3 nucleotides: TGTGCCAGCAGCCAAGTGTTAGCGGCGAACACCGGGGAGCTGTTTTTT.